The entry below gives a single TCR beta chain sequence along with its context. At one end, the junction sequence differs from germline, possibly due to a read error. CD45RO negativity and positive selection for CCR7 defined naive CD8 cells, a population that excluded terminally differentiated effector memory CD45RA+ cells. Original processing notes: Because ImmunoSEQ provided only junction sequences with no quality scores, the filtering differed. TCRdb keeps only in-frame clones here, not all; method: immunoSEQ multiplex PCR. The V and J calls and clone size are taken from that table; D and trimming were inferred from the DNA. The table lists millions of clones, approximately 95% of them singletons. The data are from a study of shared clonotypes between healthy human individuals. Germline V lookup: CDR1 SSHAT, CDR2 FNYEAQ (reference sequence). The CDR3 covers 16 residues.

This chain links TRBV7-7 with TRBJ2-5, with 11 nucleotides matching TRBD2. Sample: naive CD8+ T cells sorted from blood. This TCR was sampled from a man aged 18 to 29 in good health. The CDR3 reads CASSAGLAGWFETQYF. The CDR3 DNA reads as TGTGCTAGCAGCGCCGGACTAGCGGGCTGGTTTGAGACCCAGTACTTC.